These T cell receptor beta chains were read from a single sample in a study of cytomegalovirus exposure and HLA in healthy donors. Repertoires were generated with immunoSEQ multiplex PCR, while TCRdb's copy carries only in-frame clones and drops some. The sample has some 120,000 clones, 77% seen once. The specimen sequenced was PBMCs. The receptors originated from a human donor in good health. CDR3s include the opening cysteine and the closing phenylalanine or tryptophan. The D gene is left open where the match is weak. Not every row has a clone size; where given, it reads once, few, many or a size class.

size	D	J	V	DNA	CDR3
few	NA	TRBJ1-3	TRBV5-1	TGCGCCAGCAGCCTAGCCCCGCGCGGGCAGGGAGGTTATGGAAACACCATATATTTT	CASSLAPRGQGGYGNTIYF
once	TRBD2	TRBJ2-1	TRBV7-8	TGTGCCAGCAGCTTATCCGGGACTAGCGGCAATGAGCAGTTCTTC	CASSLSGTSGNEQFF
few	TRBD1	TRBJ1-2	TRBV29-1	TGCAGCGTTGAAAGGCAGGGGGACTATGGCTACACCTTC	CSVERQGDYGYTF
NA	TRBD1	TRBJ1-6	TRBV4-1	TGCGCCAGCAGCCACCGGGACAGCGGGAGCTCCTATAATTCACCCCTCCACTTT	CASSHRDSGSSYNSPLHF
once	NA	TRBJ1-5	TRBV6-1	TGTGCCACCAAACCCGTCAGGGCAGGGAATCAGCCCCAGCATTTT	CATKPVRAGNQPQHF
NA	NA	TRBJ1-1	TRBV18	TGTGCCAGCTCACCAACAGCCTTGAACACTGAAGCTTTCTTT	CASSPTALNTEAFF
NA	TRBD1	TRBJ2-7	TRBV7-2	TGTGCCAGCAGCTCGGCCGGGACAGGGGCCTACGAGCAGTACTTC	CASSSAGTGAYEQYF
NA	TRBD2	TRBJ2-3	TRBV19	TGTGCCAGTAGTATGGGTCCTAGCGGGGATACGCAGTATTTT	CASSMGPSGDTQYF
few	NA	TRBJ1-6	TRBV19	TGTGCCAGTAGAGGGGATGGTTATTCACCCCTCCACTTT	CASRGDGYSPLHF
NA	TRBD2	TRBJ2-3	TRBV27	TGTGCCAGCAGTTTCGGACTAGTTGCTGATACGCAGTATTTT	CASSFGLVADTQYF
NA	TRBD1	TRBJ1-3	TRBV11-2	TGTGCCAGCAGCTTAGTAGGGGGCAATGGAAACACCATATATTTT	CASSLVGGNGNTIYF
NA	NA	TRBJ2-2	TRBV4-1	TGCGCCAGCAGCCAAGATCAACTAGTCGTCACCGGGGAGCTGTTTTTT	CASSQDQLVVTGELFF
NA	TRBD2	TRBJ2-7	TRBV7-9	TGTGCCAGCAGCTTGGGAGGGAGGGCATCATACGAGCAGTACTTC	CASSLGGRASYEQYF
NA	TRBD1	TRBJ2-5	TRBV6-5	TGTGCCAGCAGTCCGACAGGGACGTACCAAGAGACCCAGTACTTC	CASSPTGTYQETQYF
NA	NA	TRBJ2-2	TRBV6-4	TGTGCCAGCAGTACCGACAGCACCGGGGAGCTGTTTTTT	CASSTDSTGELFF
few	NA	TRBJ2-5	TRBV21-1	TGTGCCAGCAGCAAAGCCCCGGCGGGACAGCAAGAGACCCAGTACTTC	CASSKAPAGQQETQYF
NA	NA	TRBJ2-3	TRBV14	TGTGCCAGCAGCCAACTCAGAAAGGAGACAGATACGCAGTATTTT	CASSQLRKETDTQYF
once	NA	TRBJ2-2	TRBV7-6	TGTGCCAGCAGCTTAGAGGGGGAAACCGGGGAGCTGTTTTTT	CASSLEGETGELFF
few	NA	TRBJ2-6	TRBV7-9	TGTGCCAGCAGCCGCTACCGCTCTGGGGCCAACGTCCTGACTTTC	CASSRYRSGANVLTF
NA	NA	TRBJ1-1	TRBV18	TGTGCCAGCTCACCCCCAAAGCAGGGACATTATAACACTGAAGCTTTCTTT	CASSPPKQGHYNTEAFF
few	NA	TRBJ2-7	TRBV6-6	TGTGCCAGCAGTCCCGACAGGTTCCGCACCTACGAGCAGTACTTC	CASSPDRFRTYEQYF
NA	TRBD1	TRBJ2-2	TRBV9	TGTGCCAGCAGCGTAGAAGGCACAGGGGGAGTTACCGGGGAGCTGTTTTTT	CASSVEGTGGVTGELFF
NA	TRBD2	TRBJ2-1	TRBV5-1	TGCGCCAGCAGAGCCAGGGCTAGCGGGATCGATGAGCAGTTCTTC	CASRARASGIDEQFF
NA	NA	TRBJ2-7	TRBV7-3	TGTGCCAGCAGCTTAGGCGGAGCTCTTGCCTACGAGCAGTACTTC	CASSLGGALAYEQYF